This TCR beta chain was obtained from a study of blood T cell repertoires in COVID-19. Overall study context: Sources were T cells, B-cell-depleted T cells, or PBMCs; the material itself was cDNA or gDNA.

CDR1 and CDR2 (germline): SGDLS, YYNGEE. The CDR3 is 14 amino acids. Trimming cost V 0 bases and J 8 bases, with 11 bases left between them. The assay was immunoSEQ multiplex PCR, and TCRdb's table has in-frame clones only and misses some. The sample carries about 41,000 clones, around four fifths recorded once. Sequenced sample: peripheral blood. V usage is TRBV9 and J usage is TRBJ1-4, with no clear D. This TCR derives from a woman older than 75 with active or convalescent COVID-19. The CDR3 DNA sequence: TGTGCCAGCAGCGTAGCTGAGGGTTGGGAAAAACTGTTTTTT. This codes for CASSVAEGWEKLFF.